This is a list of T cell receptor beta chains from one sample in a study of control samples from healthy donors and cancer patients. Assay: immunoSEQ multiplex PCR; the TCRdb copy retains only in-frame clones and omits some. The top ten hold 1.5% to 2% of the sample, which has 150,000 to 200,000 clones, around nine tenths seen once. The material sequenced was blood. These receptors originate from a man younger than 30 in good health. Each CDR3 is given with its conserved first and last residue. A D gene is named only where the DNA matches it firmly. Some rows have no size entry. The others give once, few or many, or a class for an expanded clone.

v_gene	d_gene	j_gene	abundance	CDR3aa
TRBV5-1	TRBD1	TRBJ1-6	-	CASSPGQGTSPLHF
TRBV6-5	-	TRBJ2-3	-	CASSTHGDTQYF
TRBV27	-	TRBJ1-6	-	CASSLFGSSPLHF
TRBV9	TRBD1	TRBJ2-7	-	CASSANPTGSEQYF
TRBV3-1/TRBV3-2	-	TRBJ1-1	once	CASSQGARDTEAFF
TRBV3-1/TRBV3-2	-	TRBJ2-3	-	CASSPRGAQYF
TRBV27	-	TRBJ2-2	-	CASSLIGQNTGELFF
TRBV4-1	TRBD2	TRBJ2-7	-	CASSLTSGGPDEQYF
TRBV6-2/TRBV6-3	-	TRBJ2-1	-	CASSYSISQYRVEQFF
TRBV5-1	-	TRBJ2-2	-	CASSLEGGNTGELFF
TRBV18	-	TRBJ2-5	-	CASSPGTQETQYF
TRBV19	-	TRBJ2-1	-	CASSPGPEQFF
TRBV4-3	-	TRBJ2-5	-	CASSQVAREETQYF
TRBV24-1	-	TRBJ2-5	-	CATSSRGQETQYF
TRBV6-5	-	TRBJ1-1	-	CASSYQTMNTEAFF
TRBV5-4	-	TRBJ2-6	-	CASVGSGANVLTF
TRBV20-1	-	TRBJ1-6	-	CSAPTRTALHF
TRBV19	TRBD2	TRBJ2-1	-	CASSLTLQRGGNYNEQFF
TRBV28	-	TRBJ2-7	-	CASTFTGTRSYEQYF
TRBV5-1	-	TRBJ2-1	-	CASSRYGNDEQFF
TRBV6-2/TRBV6-3	-	TRBJ2-5	once	CASSYLSEAQYF
TRBV20-1	TRBD1	TRBJ2-3	-	CSARAGGGTQYF